A single sample is the source of the 3 T cell receptor beta chains below, sequenced in a study of T cell changes during pregnancy in multiple sclerosis. Some clones are missing from TCRdb's copy, which holds only in-frame ones; the method was immunoSEQ multiplex PCR. Of tens of thousands of clones detected, over 85% appear once; the ten largest clones hold 2.6%. The source material was CD8+ T cells from peripheral blood mononuclear cells, sampled in the third trimester of pregnancy. All receptors come from a female donor with multiple sclerosis, enrolled in a pregnancy study.

The chain has TRBV6-1 and TRBJ2-2; TRBD2 aligns across 13 bases. The CDR3 totals 16 residues. Germline trimming cut 3 bases from V and 9 bases from J; bases unmatched to any gene: 7. CDR1 is MNHNS, CDR2 SASEGT, per germline. CDR3 DNA sequence: TGTGCCAGCAGTGATGGGGGGGGACTAGCGGGATGGGAGCTGTTTTTT. Encoded protein: CASSDGGGLAGWELFF.

This chain links TRBV19 with TRBJ2-1; 8 bases map to TRBD1. Germline CDR1 reads LNHDA; CDR2 reads SQIVND (reference sequence). V dropped 5 bases and J dropped 9; count of bases not matched to a gene: 12. There are 15 residues in the CDR3. The CDR3: CASSEDRVYLGEQFF. DNA of the CDR3: TGTGCCAGTAGTGAGGACAGGGTGTATCTCGGTGAGCAGTTCTTC. The entire variable domain, with the rest obtained from reference TRBV19 and TRBJ2-1, is as follows: DGGITQSPKYLFRKEGQNVTLSCEQNLNHDAMYWYRQDPGQGLRLIYYSQIVNDFQKGDIAEGYSVSREKKESFPLTVTSAQKNPTAFYLCASSEDRVYLGEQFFGPGTRLTVL.

The chain joins TRBV7-2 to TRBJ2-7; 7 positions agree with TRBD2. J gave up 6 bases and V 1 base, and 0 bases lay outside the gene matches. Germline lookup yields CDR1 SGHTA and CDR2 FQGNSA. The CDR3 extends over 12 amino acids. CDR3 amino acids: CASSLGGGEQYF. The CDR3 region has the DNA TGTGCCAGCAGCTTAGGGGGGGGCGAGCAGTACTTC.